This entry is about one TCR beta chain. As handled by the study authors: Estimates of nucleated cell counts were drawn from the amplification of reference gene primers. Sequencing used immunoSEQ multiplex PCR; TCRdb keeps in-frame clones, though not all of them. V and J calls and clone size are copied from that table; D and trimming were computed from the DNA. The table lists about 58,000 clones, approximately 81% of them singletons, with under 5% in the top ten. This CDR3 contains 12 residues. V lost 8 bases and J lost 7; bases outside the gene matches: 8. Germline-derived CDR1 and CDR2 are MGHDK and SYGVNS. The record originates from a study of blood T cell repertoires in COVID-19. Study in general: Sources were T cells, B-cell-depleted T cells, or PBMCs; the material itself was cDNA or gDNA.

J is TRBJ2-7 and V is TRBV25-1; 7 bases agree with TRBD1. Sequenced: peripheral blood. The sequence was collected from a man aged 40-55 years with active COVID-19. In DNA form, the CDR3 reads TGTGCCAGCTATACAGGGGTGGGGGAGCAGTACTTC. It encodes CASYTGVGEQYF.